This T cell receptor beta chain was identified in a study of cytomegalovirus exposure and HLA in healthy donors (dated 2017 in TCRdb). Regarding the study in general: An earlier analysis of 587 of the donors reported about 250 Gb of sequence data and more than 90 million unique TCR beta sequences from about 180 million T cells. About 280 gigabases of sequencing data and 70 million to 100 million unique TCR sequences made up an early release that covered 500 to 650 HLA-typed donors. Of the 300 to 450 genotyped donors, 81% were placed in the genetic ancestry cluster associated with self-reported Caucasian donors. The study was designed to test whether signatures of past pathogen exposure could be identified by cataloging public T cell receptors. The study profiled the T cell repertoires of about 720 subjects by immunosequencing and related them to cytomegalovirus serostatus. In addition to the first cohort of 666 subjects, a separate validation cohort of under 150 different subjects was used. To predict cytomegalovirus infection status, the study brought together high-throughput TCR immunosequencing, statistical association of individual TCRs with disease status, and machine learning. A later analysis re-examined previously published TCR beta repertoires from about 670 donors and added high-resolution HLA genotyping to investigate patterns of TCR occurrence. Rather than drawing on any new phenotypic data, the later analysis identified candidate immune exposures from TCR beta sequences and the way those sequences occurred across donors. To decide whether each TCR beta V gene segment behaved as functional or pseudogenic, an earlier analysis of approximately 590 of the donors relied on high-throughput TCR beta sequencing. Donor age, sex, ethnicity and CMV serostatus were compiled together with the repertoire data. A later genetic analysis used genome-wide SNP genotypes for about 60% of the 666 donors, treating that subset as a discovery cohort. Every repertoire in the discovery cohort had been generated on one and the same sequencing platform. Class I and class II HLA loci were covered by the typing at four-digit resolution. Typing coverage varied by locus: roughly 620-630 donors for A, B, C, DRB1 and DQB1; about 520 for DQA1; 606 for DPA1; 400 to 480 for DPB1. Several DR-DQ haplotypes were treated as single units for association and clustering because of strong linkage in the cohort. On average, about 240,000 unique TCR beta nucleotide sequences were sequenced per donor among 300 to 500 genotyped donors of the cohort, with roughly 18% of those sequences being non-productive. Overall results and qualifications from the work: The cohort was sequenced for TCR beta chains only, and without alpha or paired-chain data the features that could be detected were limited. In vitro tests confirmed that a few of the cytomegalovirus-associated TCR beta chains recognize cytomegalovirus antigens. According to a later analysis, TCR association rates differed among HLA loci, with DRB1 alleles showing the most associated TCRs and HLA-C alleles showing the fewest. A later analysis associated 15,000 or so TCR beta sequences with specific HLA alleles at a false discovery rate of 0.05. The classifier was reported to diagnose cytomegalovirus status with high specificity and sensitivity in both the original cohort and the validation cohort. A later genetic analysis associated a missense DCLRE1C variant with V-gene and J-gene trimming of TCR beta chains, and an independent cohort replicated the association. Presence/absence analyses assumed roughly uniform sequencing depth across donors, an assumption that may not hold. Because counts were too low, 15 to 20 rarely observed V segments, including chromosome 9 orphons, were excluded from the earlier analysis of a few hundred of the donors. Assigning TCR associations to individual alleles was difficult when HLA alleles, especially DR and DQ, strongly co-occurred. A further reported finding was that TCR beta sequences accurately predicted the HLA-A and HLA-B alleles for most subjects in the first cohort. The study gave a list of about 160 TCR beta chains associated with cytomegalovirus. A later analysis reported that several top co-occurrence clusters appeared linked to parvovirus B19, influenza, CMV and Epstein-Barr virus. A later analysis found that HLA-associated TCR beta chains were more clonally expanded and had lower generation probabilities than equally common non-associated chains. A cluster of highly shared sequence variants was judged likely to represent a technical artifact of the sequencing pipeline. The 87-base-pair reads could not distinguish some IMGT-functional V segments, including TRBV6-2 and TRBV6-3, so those segments were excluded. The only immune exposure information available for the cohort was CMV serostatus. Linkage disequilibrium might explain the correlated functional status among segregating V segments, but an unknown experimental factor could not be ruled out. Because some donors lacked HLA typing at each locus, the association tests relied only on the typed subset. Most TCR sequences were observed very rarely across donors, whereas some public TCRs were present in many individuals. It was suggested by the authors that the approach could potentially be generalized to other disease states and immunological phenotypes. In an earlier analysis of about 540 of the donors, most TCR beta V segments were observed in productive rearrangements about 87% or about 30% of the time, broadly matching IMGT annotations. According to a later genetic analysis, donors in an Asian-associated ancestry cluster had fewer N-insertions in productive TCRs than the roughly 700-donor mean. Most CMV-associated TCR beta chains appeared to be HLA-restricted in a later analysis, and the HLA associations seemed to be driven largely by CMV exposure.

CDR1 and CDR2 are read off the germline V gene as SGDLS and YYNGEE. V loses 4 bases, J loses 0 bases, and the germline ends lie 13 bases apart. The CDR3 numbers 16 residues from cysteine through phenylalanine. Just the 48-base CDR3 DNA is kept, in frame starting at base 1. Receptor libraries were prepared by the immunoSEQ multiplex PCR assay. For the multiplex PCR, a mixture combining 60 forward primers for TCR Vbeta segments and 13 reverse primers for TCR Jbeta segments was used. The CDR3 region of rearranged TCR beta genes was amplified from genomic DNA with a multiplex PCR assay. The Illumina HiSeq System was used to sequence the amplified TCR beta libraries as 87-base-pair reads. In the authors' own workflow: Across the roughly 640 repertoires, a later analysis counted about 81 million unique TCR beta chains, about 10 million of which were shared by at least two donors. Raw reads were error-corrected and collapsed into unique sequences by a nearest-neighbor algorithm in which closely related sequences were merged to remove PCR and sequencing errors. V, D and J gene segments were assigned by aligning CDR3 sequences to IMGT reference sequences. Each retained sequence needed at least a six-nucleotide match to both a V gene segment and a J gene segment. Rearrangements were classified as productive when the CDR3 lacked stop codons and remained in frame with V and J, and all other rearrangements were classified as non-productive. CDR3 was defined according to IMGT convention as the region running from the second conserved V-encoded cysteine to the conserved J-encoded phenylalanine. In an earlier analysis of 550 to 650 of the donors, sequences lacking an unambiguous match to a single V gene segment were excluded. An earlier analysis of some 500 of the donors classified V segments as functional when productive rearrangements were above 56.7% and as segregating when the standard deviation between donors was above 5%. A statistical classification framework was developed to diagnose cytomegalovirus status using the catalog of TCR beta chain sequences. In a later analysis, TCR nucleotide sequences were compared against IMGT/GENE-DB human TR gene sequences so that V and J genes could be assigned. In a later analysis, CDR3 sequences and most-parsimonious VDJ recombination scenarios were assigned using the TCRdist pipeline. In a later analysis, each TCR beta chain was defined by its CDR3 amino acid sequence together with its V-gene family, and reads without a unique V-gene family were excluded. In a later analysis, fewer than 600 highly shared, low-generation-probability nucleotide sequences were removed to address suspected cross-contamination and a sequencing artifact. In a later analysis, a clonal expansion index was calculated for each public chain from normalized within-repertoire ranks of inferred template counts. A later analysis computed generation probabilities with a VDJ recombination model fitted to out-of-frame rearrangements, and checked the results against IGoR. A later analysis scored TCR-TCR, TCR-HLA and TCR-CMV co-occurrence with hypergeometric tests, applying a repertoire-size bias correction to TCR pairs. False discovery rates were estimated in a later analysis by permuting HLA or CMV assignments 20 times. In a later analysis, co-occurring TCRs were grouped with DBSCAN, and TCRdist sequence similarity was added when clustering was performed within HLA-allele-positive subsets. Co-occurrence clustering excluded repertoires with fewer than 30,000 or more than 120,000 public chains, plus five with anomalous nucleotide sharing. TCRdb took over this immuneACCESS table, retaining in-frame rearrangements with V and J assigned. Such tables are incomplete; in checked studies, under half of the missing clones stem from an unresolved V gene, and the remainder is unexplained. V and J calls and clone size are copied from that table; D and trimming were computed from the DNA. In all, the sample holds 70,000 to 90,000 clones, and 60% to 75% of those were seen once. Jointly, the top ten make up about a fifth of the sample.

The cohort was made up of 500 to 850 healthy bone marrow donors. Cohort members were all nominally healthy when sampled, although unrecorded immune exposures were likely present. The donor was CMV seropositive and was included in the group of approximately 310 seropositive cohort members. Every donor gave a peripheral blood sample, and the peripheral blood mononuclear cells from that sample were used for TCR beta sequencing. Genomic DNA was extracted from the blood cell samples with the Qiagen DNeasy Blood Extraction Kit. Regarding this clone: Its recognized antigen is unknown. No base qualities exist here, and no much larger clone lies one base off it.

The sample comprised PBMCs. The sequence is built from TRBV9 and TRBJ2-2; the D region possibly corresponds to TRBD2 (6 bases align). This clonotype was obtained from a man between 40 and 49 years old in good health and CMV-seropositive. The CDR3 reads as follows: CASSPEGGTNTGELFF. At the DNA level, the sequence is TGTGCCAGCAGCCCCGAGGGAGGAACGAACACCGGGGAGCTGTTTTTT. Here the CDR3 is joined to the reference TRBV9 and TRBJ2-2 genes, and the full variable domain is: DSGVTQTPKHLITATGQRVTLRCSPRSGDLSVYWYQQSLDQGLQFLIQYYNGEERAKGNILERFSAQQFPDLHSELNLSSLELGDSALYFCASSPEGGTNTGELFFGEGSRLTVL.